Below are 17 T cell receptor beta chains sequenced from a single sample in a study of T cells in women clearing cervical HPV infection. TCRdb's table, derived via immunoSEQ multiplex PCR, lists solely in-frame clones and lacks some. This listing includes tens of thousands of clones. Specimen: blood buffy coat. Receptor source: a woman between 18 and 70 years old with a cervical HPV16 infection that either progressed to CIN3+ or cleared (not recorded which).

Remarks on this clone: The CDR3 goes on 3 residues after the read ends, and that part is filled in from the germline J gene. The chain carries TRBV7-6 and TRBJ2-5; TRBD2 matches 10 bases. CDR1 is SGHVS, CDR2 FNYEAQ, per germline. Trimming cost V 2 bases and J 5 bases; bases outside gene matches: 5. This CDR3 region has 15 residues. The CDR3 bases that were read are TGTGCCAGCAGCTTACCTAGCGGGAGTGGTGAGACC. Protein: CASSLPSGSGET. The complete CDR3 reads CASSLPSGSGETQYF.

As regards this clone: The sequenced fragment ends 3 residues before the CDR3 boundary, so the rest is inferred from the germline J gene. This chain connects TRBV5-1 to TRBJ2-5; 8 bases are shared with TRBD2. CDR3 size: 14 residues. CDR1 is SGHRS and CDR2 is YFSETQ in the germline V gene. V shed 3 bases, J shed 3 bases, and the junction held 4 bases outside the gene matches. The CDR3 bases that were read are TGCGCCAGCAGCTCAGGGACTAGGGAAGAGACC. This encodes CASSSGTREET. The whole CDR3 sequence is CASSSGTREETQYF.

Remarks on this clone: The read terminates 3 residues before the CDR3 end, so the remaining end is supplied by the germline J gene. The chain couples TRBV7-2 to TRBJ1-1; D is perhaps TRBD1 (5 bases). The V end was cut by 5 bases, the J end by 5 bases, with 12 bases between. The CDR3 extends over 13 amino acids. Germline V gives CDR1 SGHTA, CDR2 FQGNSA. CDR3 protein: CASSPHGGTEAFF. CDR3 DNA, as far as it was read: TGTGCCAGCAGCCCCCACGGGGGGACTGAA.

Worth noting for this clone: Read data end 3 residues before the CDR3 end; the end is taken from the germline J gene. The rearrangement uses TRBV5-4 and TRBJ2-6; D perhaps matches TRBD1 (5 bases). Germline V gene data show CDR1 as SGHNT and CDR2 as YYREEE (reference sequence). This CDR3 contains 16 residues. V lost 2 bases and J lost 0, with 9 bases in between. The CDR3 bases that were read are TGTGCCAGCAGCTTAGTAAGGGGCTCTGGGGCCAACGTC. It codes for CASSLVRGSGANV. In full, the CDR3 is CASSLVRGSGANVLTF. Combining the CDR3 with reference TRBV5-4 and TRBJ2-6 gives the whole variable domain ETGVTQSPTHLIKTRGQQVTLRCSSQSGHNTVSWYQQALGQGPQFIFQYYREEENGRGNFPPRFSGLQFPNYSSELNVNALELDDSALYLCASSLVRGSGANVLTFGAGSRLTVL.

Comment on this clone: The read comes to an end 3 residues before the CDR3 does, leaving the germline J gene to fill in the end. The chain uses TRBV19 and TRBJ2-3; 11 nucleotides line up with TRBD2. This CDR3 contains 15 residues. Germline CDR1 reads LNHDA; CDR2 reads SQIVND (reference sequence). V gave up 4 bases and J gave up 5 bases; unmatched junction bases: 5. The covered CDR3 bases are TGTGCCAGTAGTACAACTAGCGGGAGTTTAGATACG. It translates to CASSTTSGSLDT. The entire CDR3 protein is CASSTTSGSLDTQYF. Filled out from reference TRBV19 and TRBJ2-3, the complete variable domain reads DGGITQSPKYLFRKEGQNVTLSCEQNLNHDAMYWYRQDPGQGLRLIYYSQIVNDFQKGDIAEGYSVSREKKESFPLTVTSAQKNPTAFYLCASSTTSGSLDTQYFGPGTRLTVL.

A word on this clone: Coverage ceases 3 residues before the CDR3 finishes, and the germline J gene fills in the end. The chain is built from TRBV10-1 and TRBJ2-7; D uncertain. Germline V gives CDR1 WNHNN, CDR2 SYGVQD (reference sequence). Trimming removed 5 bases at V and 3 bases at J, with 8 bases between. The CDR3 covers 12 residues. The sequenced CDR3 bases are TGCGCCAGCAGTTCGACTCTCTACGAG. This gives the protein CASSSTLYE. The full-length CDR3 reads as CASSSTLYEQYF.

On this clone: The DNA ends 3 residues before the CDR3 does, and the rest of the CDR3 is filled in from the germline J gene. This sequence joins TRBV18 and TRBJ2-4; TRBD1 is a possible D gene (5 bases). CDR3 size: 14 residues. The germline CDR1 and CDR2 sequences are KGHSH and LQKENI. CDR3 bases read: TGTGCCAGCTCACCCAGGCAGGGAAACTATGGT. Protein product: CASSPRQGNYG. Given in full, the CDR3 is CASSPRQGNYGQYF.

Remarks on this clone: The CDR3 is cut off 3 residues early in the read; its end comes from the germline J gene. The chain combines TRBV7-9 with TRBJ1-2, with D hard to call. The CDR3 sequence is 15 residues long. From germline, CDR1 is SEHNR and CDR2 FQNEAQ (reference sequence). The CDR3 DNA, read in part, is TGTGCCAGCAGCTTAGCGGCAGGAAGCACAGATACC. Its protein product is CASSLAAGSTDT. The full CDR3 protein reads CASSLAAGSTDTYTF. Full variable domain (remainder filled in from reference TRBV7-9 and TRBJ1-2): DTGVSQNPRHKITKRGQNVTFRCDPISEHNRLYWYRQTLGQGPEFLTYFQNEAQLEKSRLLSDRFSAERPKGSFSTLEIQRTEQGDSAMYLCASSLAAGSTDTYTFGSGTRLTVV.

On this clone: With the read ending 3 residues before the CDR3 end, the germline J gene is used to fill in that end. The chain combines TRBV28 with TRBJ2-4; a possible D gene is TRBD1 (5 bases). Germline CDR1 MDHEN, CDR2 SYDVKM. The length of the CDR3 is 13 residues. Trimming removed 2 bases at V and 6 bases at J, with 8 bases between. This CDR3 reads CASSLLQGNIQYF. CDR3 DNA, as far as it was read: TGTGCCAGCAGTTTACTTCAGGGAAACATT.

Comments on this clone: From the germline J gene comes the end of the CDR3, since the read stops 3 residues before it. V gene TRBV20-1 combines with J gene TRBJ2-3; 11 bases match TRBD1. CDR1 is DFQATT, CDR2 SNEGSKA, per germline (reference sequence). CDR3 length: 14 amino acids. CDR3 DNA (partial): TGCAGTGCTAGGGACAGGGGGCTAGATCAGCCG. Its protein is CSARDRGLDQP. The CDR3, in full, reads CSARDRGLDQPQYF.

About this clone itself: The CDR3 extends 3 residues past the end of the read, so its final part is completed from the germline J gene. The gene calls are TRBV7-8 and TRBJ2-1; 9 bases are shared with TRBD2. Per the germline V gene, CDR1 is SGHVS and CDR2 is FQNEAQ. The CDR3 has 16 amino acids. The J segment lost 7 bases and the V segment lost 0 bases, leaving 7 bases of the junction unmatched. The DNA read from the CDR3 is TGTGCCAGCAGCTTAGCGTCGCGGGAGGGCCTAAATGAG. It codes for CASSLASREGLNE. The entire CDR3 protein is CASSLASREGLNEQFF.

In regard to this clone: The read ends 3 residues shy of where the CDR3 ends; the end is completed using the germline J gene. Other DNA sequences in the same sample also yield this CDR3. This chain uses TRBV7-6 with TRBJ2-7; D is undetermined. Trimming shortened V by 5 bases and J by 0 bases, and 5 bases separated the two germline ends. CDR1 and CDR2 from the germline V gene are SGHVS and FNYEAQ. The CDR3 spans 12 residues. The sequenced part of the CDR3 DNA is TGTGCCAGCAGCCACAGCTCCTACGAG. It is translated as CASSHSSYE. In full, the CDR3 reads CASSHSSYEQYF.

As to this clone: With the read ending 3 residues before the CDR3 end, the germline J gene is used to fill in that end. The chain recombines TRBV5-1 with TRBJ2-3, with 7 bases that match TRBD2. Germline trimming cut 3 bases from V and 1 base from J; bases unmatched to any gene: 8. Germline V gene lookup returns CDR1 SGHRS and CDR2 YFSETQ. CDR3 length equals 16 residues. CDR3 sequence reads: CASSSGSSGGTDTQYF. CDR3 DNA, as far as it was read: TGCGCCAGCAGCTCCGGATCGAGCGGGGGCACAGATACG.

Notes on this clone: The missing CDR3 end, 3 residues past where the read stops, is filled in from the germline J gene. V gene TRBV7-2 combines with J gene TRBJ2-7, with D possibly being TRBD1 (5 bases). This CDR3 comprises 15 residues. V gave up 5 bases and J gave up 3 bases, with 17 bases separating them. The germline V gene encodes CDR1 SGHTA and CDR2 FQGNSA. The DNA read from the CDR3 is TGTGCCAGCAGCATAATAAGAGGAAGGGGCTACGAG. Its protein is CASSIIRGRGYE. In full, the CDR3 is CASSIIRGRGYEQYF.

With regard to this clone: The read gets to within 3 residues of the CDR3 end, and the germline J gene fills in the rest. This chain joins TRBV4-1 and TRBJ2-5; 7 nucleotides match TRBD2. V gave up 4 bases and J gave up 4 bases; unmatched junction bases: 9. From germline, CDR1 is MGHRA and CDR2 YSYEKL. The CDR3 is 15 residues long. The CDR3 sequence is CASSRETSRGETQYF. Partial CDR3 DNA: TGCGCCAGCAGCCGAGAGACTAGCCGGGGAGAGACC.

The DNA read from the CDR3 is TGTGCCAGCAGCTTACGGGAGACTAATGAAAAG. It translates to CASSLRETNEK. The CDR3 in its entirety is CASSLRETNEKLFF. The V call is TRBV7-9, the J call TRBJ2-2; D is perhaps TRBD2 (6 bases). The CDR3 extends 3 residues past the end of the read, so its final part is completed from the germline J gene. CDR3 length: 14 residues. Germline V gene lookup returns CDR1 SEHNR and CDR2 FQNEAQ (reference sequence).

The covered CDR3 bases are TGCGCCAGCAGCCCCCACTTAAGGGCCCAAGAGACC. Encoded protein: CASSPHLRAQET. The full CDR3 reads CASSPHLRAQETQYF. This chain connects TRBV5-1 to TRBJ2-5; D is uncertain. Read sequence stops 3 residues before the CDR3 end, and the germline J gene provides the missing end. Germline V gene lookup returns CDR1 SGHRS and CDR2 YFSETQ. Trimming cost V 4 bases and J 1 base, with 14 bases left between them. The CDR3 is made up of 15 amino acids.